The source of this T cell receptor beta chain is a study of monozygotic twins with inflammatory bowel disease. Germline-derived CDR1 and CDR2 are MNHEY and SMNVEV (reference sequence). The CDR3 extends over 15 amino acids. TCRdb reanalyzed the 5' RACE reads, giving one entry per CDR3 protein sequence and no DNA. The ten most abundant clones cover 2% to 2.5% of a sample with about 420,000 distinct CDR3 sequences. Concerning this clonotype: What it binds is unknown.

Study outcomes and limitations: Background noise in patient repertoires may stem from differing immunosuppressive treatments.

Total RNA from whole blood was isolated with no T cell sorting. This TCR derives from a human donor with ulcerative colitis or Crohn's disease, or a healthy co-twin of an affected twin (not recorded which). The sample consisted of blood. This chain joins TRBV27 and TRBJ2-3; TCRdb selects TRBD2, and the lack of DNA leaves this call unchecked. The CDR3 loop reads CASSLSPSWTDTQYF.